Included here is one T cell receptor beta chain sequence, with context. With 60 Vbeta and 13 Jbeta primers, the PCR was carried out. Data came from immunoSEQ multiplex PCR; TCRdb stores just in-frame clones and leaves some out. Its table records around 200,000 clones. The ends were cut back, 8 bases at V and 2 bases at J, with 15 bases in the middle. This CDR3 comprises 15 residues. Germline loops: CDR1 MDHEN, CDR2 SYDVKM. The data were taken from a study of cytomegalovirus exposure and HLA in healthy donors. About the study: In a previous analysis, 100 million to 140 million unique TCR beta sequences were found from 170 million or so T cells.

Sequencing was performed on PBMCs. The origin of this receptor is a girl aged 2-10 years in good health and CMV-seropositive. V is TRBV28 and J is TRBJ1-4; a weak D match, TRBD1 (5 bases). As DNA, the CDR3 is TGTGCCAGCTCCTTAACCAAGGGGACTAATGAAAAACTGTTTTTT. Its translation: CASSLTKGTNEKLFF. Variable domain in full (rest from reference TRBV28 and TRBJ1-4): DVKVTQSSRYLVKRTGEKVFLECVQDMDHENMFWYRQDPGLGLRLIYFSYDVKMKEKGDIPEGYSVSREKKERFSLILESASTNQTSMYLCASSLTKGTNEKLFFGSGTQLSVL.